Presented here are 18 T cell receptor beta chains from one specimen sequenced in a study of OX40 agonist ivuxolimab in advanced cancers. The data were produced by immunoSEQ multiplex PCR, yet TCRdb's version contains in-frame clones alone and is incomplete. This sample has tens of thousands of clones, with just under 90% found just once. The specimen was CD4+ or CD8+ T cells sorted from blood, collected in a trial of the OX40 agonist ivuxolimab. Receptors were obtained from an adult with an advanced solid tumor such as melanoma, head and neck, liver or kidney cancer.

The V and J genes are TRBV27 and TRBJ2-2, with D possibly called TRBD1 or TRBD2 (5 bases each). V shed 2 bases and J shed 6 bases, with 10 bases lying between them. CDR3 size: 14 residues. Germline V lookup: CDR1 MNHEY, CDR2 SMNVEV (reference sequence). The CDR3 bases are TGTGCCAGCAGTTTACTGATGGGGGCCGGGGAGCTGTTTTTT. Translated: CASSLLMGAGELFF.

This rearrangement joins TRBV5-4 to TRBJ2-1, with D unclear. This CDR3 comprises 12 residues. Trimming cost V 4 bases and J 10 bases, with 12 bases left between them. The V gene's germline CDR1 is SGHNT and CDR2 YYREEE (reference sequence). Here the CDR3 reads CASSQDSREQFF. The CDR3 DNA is TGTGCCAGCAGCCAAGACTCTAGGGAGCAGTTCTTC.

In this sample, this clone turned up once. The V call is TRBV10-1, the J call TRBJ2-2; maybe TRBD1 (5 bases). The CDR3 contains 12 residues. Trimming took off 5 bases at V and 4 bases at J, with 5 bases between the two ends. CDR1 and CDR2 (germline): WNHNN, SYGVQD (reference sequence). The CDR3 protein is CASSQGTGELFF. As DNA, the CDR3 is TGCGCCAGCAGTCAGGGCACCGGGGAGCTGTTTTTT.

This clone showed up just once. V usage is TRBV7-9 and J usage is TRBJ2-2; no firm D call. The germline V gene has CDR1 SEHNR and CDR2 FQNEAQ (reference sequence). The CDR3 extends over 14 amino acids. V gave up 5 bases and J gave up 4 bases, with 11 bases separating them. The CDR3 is CASSPFTATGELFF. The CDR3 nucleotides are TGTGCCAGCAGCCCCTTTACCGCCACCGGGGAGCTGTTTTTT.

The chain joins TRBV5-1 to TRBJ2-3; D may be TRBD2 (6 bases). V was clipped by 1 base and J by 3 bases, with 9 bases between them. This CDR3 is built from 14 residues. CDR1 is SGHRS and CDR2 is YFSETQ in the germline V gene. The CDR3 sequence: CASSLLAGTDTQYF. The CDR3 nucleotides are TGCGCCAGCAGCTTGTTGGCGGGGACAGATACGCAGTATTTT. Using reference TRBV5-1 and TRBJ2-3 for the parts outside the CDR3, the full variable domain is KAGVTQTPRYLIKTRGQQVTLSCSPISGHRSVSWYQQTPGQGLQFLFEYFSETQRNKGNFPGRFSGRQFSNSRSEMNVSTLELGDSALYLCASSLLAGTDTQYFGPGTRLTVL.

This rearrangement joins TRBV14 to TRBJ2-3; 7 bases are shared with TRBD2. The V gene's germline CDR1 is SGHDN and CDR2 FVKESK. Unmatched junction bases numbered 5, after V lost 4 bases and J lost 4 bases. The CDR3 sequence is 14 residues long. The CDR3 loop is CASSPRTSSDTQYF. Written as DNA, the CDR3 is TGTGCCAGCAGCCCGCGGACTAGTTCAGATACGCAGTATTTT.

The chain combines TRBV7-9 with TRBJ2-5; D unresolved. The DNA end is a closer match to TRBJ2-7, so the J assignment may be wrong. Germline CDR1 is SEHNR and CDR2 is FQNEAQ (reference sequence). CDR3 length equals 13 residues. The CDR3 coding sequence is TGTGCCAGCAGATCGACCACAATCTACGAGCAGTACTTC. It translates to CASRSTTIYEQYF.

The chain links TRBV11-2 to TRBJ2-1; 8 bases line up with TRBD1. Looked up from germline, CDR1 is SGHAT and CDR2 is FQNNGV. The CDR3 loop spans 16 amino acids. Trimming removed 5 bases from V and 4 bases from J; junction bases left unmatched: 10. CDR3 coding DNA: TGTGCCAGCAGCCGAGTTGGACAGGGCCTATACAATGAGCAGTTCTTC. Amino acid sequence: CASSRVGQGLYNEQFF.

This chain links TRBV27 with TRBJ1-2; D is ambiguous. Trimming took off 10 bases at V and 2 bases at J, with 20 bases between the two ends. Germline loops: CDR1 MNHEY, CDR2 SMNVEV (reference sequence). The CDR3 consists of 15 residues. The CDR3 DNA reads TGTGCCACCAGCCGGTTAGCCAGAACGAACTATGGCTACACCTTC. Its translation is CATSRLARTNYGYTF.

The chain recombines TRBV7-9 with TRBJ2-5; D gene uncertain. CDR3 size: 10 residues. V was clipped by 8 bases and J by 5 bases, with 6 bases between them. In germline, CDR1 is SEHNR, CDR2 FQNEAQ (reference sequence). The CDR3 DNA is TGTGCCAGCGGGTGGGAGACCCAGTACTTC. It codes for CASGWETQYF.

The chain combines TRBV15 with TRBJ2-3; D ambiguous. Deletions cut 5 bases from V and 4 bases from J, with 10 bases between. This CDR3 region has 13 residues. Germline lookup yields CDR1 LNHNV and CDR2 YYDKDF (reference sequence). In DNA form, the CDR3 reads TGTGCCACCAGCTCCAAAGGACCAGATACGCAGTATTTT. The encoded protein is CATSSKGPDTQYF.

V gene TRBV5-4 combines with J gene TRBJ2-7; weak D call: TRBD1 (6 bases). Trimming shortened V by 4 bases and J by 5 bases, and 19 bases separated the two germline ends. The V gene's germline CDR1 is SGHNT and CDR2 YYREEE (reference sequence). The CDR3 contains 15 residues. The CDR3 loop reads CASSQALRGQDEQYF. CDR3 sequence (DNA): TGTGCCAGCAGCCAAGCACTCAGGGGCCAGGACGAGCAGTACTTC.

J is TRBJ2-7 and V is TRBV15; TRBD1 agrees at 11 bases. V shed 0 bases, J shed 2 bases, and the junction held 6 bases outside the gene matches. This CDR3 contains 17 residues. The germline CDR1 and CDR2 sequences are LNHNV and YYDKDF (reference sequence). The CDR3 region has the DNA TGTGCCACCAGCAGAGATTTGGGACAGGGGGGAACCTACGAGCAGTACTTC. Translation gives CATSRDLGQGGTYEQYF. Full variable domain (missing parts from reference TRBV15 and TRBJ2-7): DAMVIQNPRYQVTQFGKPVTLSCSQTLNHNVMYWYQQKSSQAPKLLFHYYDKDFNNEADTPDNFQSRRPNTSFCFLDIRSPGLGDTAMYLCATSRDLGQGGTYEQYFGPGTRLTVT.

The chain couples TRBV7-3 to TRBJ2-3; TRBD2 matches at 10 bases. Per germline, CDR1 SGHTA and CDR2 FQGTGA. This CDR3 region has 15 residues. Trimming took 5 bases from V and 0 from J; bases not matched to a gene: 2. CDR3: CASSGSGGSTDTQYF. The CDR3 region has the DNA TGTGCCAGCAGCGGTAGCGGGGGGAGCACAGATACGCAGTATTTT.

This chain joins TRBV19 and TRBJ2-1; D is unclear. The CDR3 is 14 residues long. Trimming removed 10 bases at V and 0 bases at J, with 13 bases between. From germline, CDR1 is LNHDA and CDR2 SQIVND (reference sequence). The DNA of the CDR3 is TGTGCCACCCGAGCGCAAAACTCCTACAATGAGCAGTTCTTC. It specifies CATRAQNSYNEQFF.

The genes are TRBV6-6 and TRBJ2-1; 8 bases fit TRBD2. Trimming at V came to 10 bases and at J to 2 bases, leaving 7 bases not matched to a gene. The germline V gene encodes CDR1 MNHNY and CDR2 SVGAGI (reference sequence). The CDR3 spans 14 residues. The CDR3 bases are TGTGCCACCCGGGGGGGACGACCCTACAATGAGCAGTTCTTC. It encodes CATRGGRPYNEQFF.

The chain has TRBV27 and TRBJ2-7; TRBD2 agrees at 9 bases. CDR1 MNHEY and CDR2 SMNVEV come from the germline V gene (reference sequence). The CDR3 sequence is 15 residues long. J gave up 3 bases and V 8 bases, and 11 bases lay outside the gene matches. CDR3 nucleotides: TGTGCCAGCCGTTGGGCCCCAGCGGGGGGCTACGAGCAGTACTTC. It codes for CASRWAPAGGYEQYF.

The CDR3 sequence is CAIQDSFSYEQYF. CDR3 sequence (DNA): TGTGCCATCCAGGACAGCTTCTCCTACGAGCAGTACTTC. This chain links TRBV10-3 with TRBJ2-7; a possible D gene is TRBD1 (6 bases). The CDR3 totals 13 residues. V was cut by 8 bases and J by 0 bases, with 11 bases left in between. Germline V gene lookup returns CDR1 ENHRY and CDR2 SYGVKD.